This record concerns one T cell receptor (beta chain) sequence. The antigen remains undetermined. Germline V gene lookup returns CDR1 SEHNR and CDR2 FQNEAQ (reference sequence). This CDR3 comprises 12 residues. The sample originates from a study of T cells expressing NK-cell markers. The wider study: TCR beta repertoires came from sorted CD3+CD56+NKG2C+, CD3+CD56+NKG2C- and CD3+CD56-NKG2C+ T cells. Study-wide results and limits: The CD3+CD56-NKG2C+ fraction of several donors was also led by these clonotypes.

TCRdb reworked the 5' RACE reads into one entry per CDR3 protein, no DNA. The sample table includes roughly 390,000 distinct CDR3 sequences. The TCR was taken from a woman between 45 and 60 years old in good health. The sample consisted of blood T cells: a sorted CD56 or NKG2C T cell subset, CD4+ or CD8+ T cells, or bulk PBMC T cells (not recorded which). J is TRBJ2-1 and V is TRBV7-9; the TCRdb call, TRBD1, lacks DNA for checking. CDR3: CASSSPPGLQFF. The variable domain in full, with the rest retrieved from reference TRBV7-9 and TRBJ2-1, is DTGVSQNPRHKITKRGQNVTFRCDPISEHNRLYWYRQTLGQGPEFLTYFQNEAQLEKSRLLSDRFSAERPKGSFSTLEIQRTEQGDSAMYLCASSSPPGLQFFGPGTRLTVL.